The sequence of this TCR beta chain was determined in a study of cytomegalovirus exposure and HLA in healthy donors. Overall study results and limits: Segments of the TCR beta V type were, in most cases, productive about 87% or about 30% of the time in an earlier analysis.

Vbeta (60) and Jbeta (13) primers were used in the PCR. The table came from immunoSEQ multiplex PCR; TCRdb's copy has only in-frame clones and leaves some out. The table includes about 100,000 clones, about 80% detected once. The CDR3 covers 12 residues. Germline CDR1 is PRHDT and CDR2 is FYEKMQ (reference sequence). V was clipped by 9 bases and J by 2 bases, with 10 bases between them. As for the donors, each was a healthy bone marrow donor. About this clone: As yet, its antigen is unknown.

The material sequenced was PBMCs. The receptor's source is a woman aged 55-69 years in good health and CMV-seronegative. V usage is TRBV13 and J usage is TRBJ1-2; D gene ambiguous. In DNA, the CDR3 is TGTGCCAGTCCAACGGGAAACTATGGCTACACCTTC. Translating gives CASPTGNYGYTF.